Below, one T cell receptor beta chain is given with its context. Its target is unknown. Germline V gene lookup returns CDR1 LNHNV and CDR2 YYDKDF (reference sequence). This CDR3 has 17 residues. These data come from a study of cytomegalovirus exposure and HLA in healthy donors. General study findings and limits: The CMV antigen specificity of a few CMV-associated chains was confirmed through in vitro analysis. Reported performance of the classifier showed diagnosis of cytomegalovirus status with high specificity and sensitivity. After further analysis at a later stage, 16,951 TCR beta sequences were associated with HLA alleles at 0.05 false discovery rate.

There were likely unrecorded immune exposures, though donors were nominally healthy when sampled. The study ran its PCR with 60 Vbeta and 13 Jbeta primers. The table came from immunoSEQ multiplex PCR; TCRdb's copy has only in-frame clones and leaves some out. This table holds roughly 140,000 clones, 60% to 85% found once. The sequencing input was PBMCs. The TCR was taken from a man between 40 and 49 years old in good health and CMV-seropositive. The rearrangement joins TRBV15 to TRBJ2-5, with 14 bases fitting TRBD2. The better agreement between TRBJ2-7 and the DNA end casts doubt on the J call. In nucleotides, the CDR3 is TGTGCCACCAGCAGTCCGCGACTAGCGGGAGGGACCTACGAGCAGTACTTC. Translated, it gives CATSSPRLAGGTYEQYF.